The TCR beta chain under discussion was sequenced for a study of Ad26.COV2.S vaccination and SARS-CoV-2 variants. Study context: The COV1001 Ad26.COV2.S trial arm included the donor. By the intramuscular route, Ad26.COV2.S was given once, or twice 56 days apart. Whole-study findings and limits: Non-spike TCR breadth showed similarity between vaccine and placebo recipients.

Comments on this clone: Its antigen is not known. An end of the junction differs from the germline gene, which may be a read error.

Libraries were prepared by immunoSEQ multiplex PCR; TCRdb keeps only in-frame clonotypes and omits some of them. The top ten clones hold 3.6% of a sample with some 420,000 clones, approximately 88% of them seen once. Germline V gene sequence: CDR1 KGHDR, CDR2 SFDVKD. The CDR3 contains 10 residues. Treatment in this sample: roughly 20 received Ad26.COV2.S at low or high dose, single or two shots; 5 received placebo; per-sample allocation not given. It was on day 63 after the first vaccine or placebo injection that samples were taken. Material: peripheral blood, obtained in a trial of Ad26.COV2.S vaccine versus placebo. The rearrangement uses TRBV24-1 and TRBJ1-1, with TRBD1 identical over 7 bases. This clonotype was sampled from a person aged 18-65 years who received the Ad26.COV2.S COVID-19 vaccine or a placebo. The chain's CDR3 is CRQGNTEAFF. The DNA of the CDR3 is TGCCGACAGGGGAACACTGAAGCTTTCTTT.